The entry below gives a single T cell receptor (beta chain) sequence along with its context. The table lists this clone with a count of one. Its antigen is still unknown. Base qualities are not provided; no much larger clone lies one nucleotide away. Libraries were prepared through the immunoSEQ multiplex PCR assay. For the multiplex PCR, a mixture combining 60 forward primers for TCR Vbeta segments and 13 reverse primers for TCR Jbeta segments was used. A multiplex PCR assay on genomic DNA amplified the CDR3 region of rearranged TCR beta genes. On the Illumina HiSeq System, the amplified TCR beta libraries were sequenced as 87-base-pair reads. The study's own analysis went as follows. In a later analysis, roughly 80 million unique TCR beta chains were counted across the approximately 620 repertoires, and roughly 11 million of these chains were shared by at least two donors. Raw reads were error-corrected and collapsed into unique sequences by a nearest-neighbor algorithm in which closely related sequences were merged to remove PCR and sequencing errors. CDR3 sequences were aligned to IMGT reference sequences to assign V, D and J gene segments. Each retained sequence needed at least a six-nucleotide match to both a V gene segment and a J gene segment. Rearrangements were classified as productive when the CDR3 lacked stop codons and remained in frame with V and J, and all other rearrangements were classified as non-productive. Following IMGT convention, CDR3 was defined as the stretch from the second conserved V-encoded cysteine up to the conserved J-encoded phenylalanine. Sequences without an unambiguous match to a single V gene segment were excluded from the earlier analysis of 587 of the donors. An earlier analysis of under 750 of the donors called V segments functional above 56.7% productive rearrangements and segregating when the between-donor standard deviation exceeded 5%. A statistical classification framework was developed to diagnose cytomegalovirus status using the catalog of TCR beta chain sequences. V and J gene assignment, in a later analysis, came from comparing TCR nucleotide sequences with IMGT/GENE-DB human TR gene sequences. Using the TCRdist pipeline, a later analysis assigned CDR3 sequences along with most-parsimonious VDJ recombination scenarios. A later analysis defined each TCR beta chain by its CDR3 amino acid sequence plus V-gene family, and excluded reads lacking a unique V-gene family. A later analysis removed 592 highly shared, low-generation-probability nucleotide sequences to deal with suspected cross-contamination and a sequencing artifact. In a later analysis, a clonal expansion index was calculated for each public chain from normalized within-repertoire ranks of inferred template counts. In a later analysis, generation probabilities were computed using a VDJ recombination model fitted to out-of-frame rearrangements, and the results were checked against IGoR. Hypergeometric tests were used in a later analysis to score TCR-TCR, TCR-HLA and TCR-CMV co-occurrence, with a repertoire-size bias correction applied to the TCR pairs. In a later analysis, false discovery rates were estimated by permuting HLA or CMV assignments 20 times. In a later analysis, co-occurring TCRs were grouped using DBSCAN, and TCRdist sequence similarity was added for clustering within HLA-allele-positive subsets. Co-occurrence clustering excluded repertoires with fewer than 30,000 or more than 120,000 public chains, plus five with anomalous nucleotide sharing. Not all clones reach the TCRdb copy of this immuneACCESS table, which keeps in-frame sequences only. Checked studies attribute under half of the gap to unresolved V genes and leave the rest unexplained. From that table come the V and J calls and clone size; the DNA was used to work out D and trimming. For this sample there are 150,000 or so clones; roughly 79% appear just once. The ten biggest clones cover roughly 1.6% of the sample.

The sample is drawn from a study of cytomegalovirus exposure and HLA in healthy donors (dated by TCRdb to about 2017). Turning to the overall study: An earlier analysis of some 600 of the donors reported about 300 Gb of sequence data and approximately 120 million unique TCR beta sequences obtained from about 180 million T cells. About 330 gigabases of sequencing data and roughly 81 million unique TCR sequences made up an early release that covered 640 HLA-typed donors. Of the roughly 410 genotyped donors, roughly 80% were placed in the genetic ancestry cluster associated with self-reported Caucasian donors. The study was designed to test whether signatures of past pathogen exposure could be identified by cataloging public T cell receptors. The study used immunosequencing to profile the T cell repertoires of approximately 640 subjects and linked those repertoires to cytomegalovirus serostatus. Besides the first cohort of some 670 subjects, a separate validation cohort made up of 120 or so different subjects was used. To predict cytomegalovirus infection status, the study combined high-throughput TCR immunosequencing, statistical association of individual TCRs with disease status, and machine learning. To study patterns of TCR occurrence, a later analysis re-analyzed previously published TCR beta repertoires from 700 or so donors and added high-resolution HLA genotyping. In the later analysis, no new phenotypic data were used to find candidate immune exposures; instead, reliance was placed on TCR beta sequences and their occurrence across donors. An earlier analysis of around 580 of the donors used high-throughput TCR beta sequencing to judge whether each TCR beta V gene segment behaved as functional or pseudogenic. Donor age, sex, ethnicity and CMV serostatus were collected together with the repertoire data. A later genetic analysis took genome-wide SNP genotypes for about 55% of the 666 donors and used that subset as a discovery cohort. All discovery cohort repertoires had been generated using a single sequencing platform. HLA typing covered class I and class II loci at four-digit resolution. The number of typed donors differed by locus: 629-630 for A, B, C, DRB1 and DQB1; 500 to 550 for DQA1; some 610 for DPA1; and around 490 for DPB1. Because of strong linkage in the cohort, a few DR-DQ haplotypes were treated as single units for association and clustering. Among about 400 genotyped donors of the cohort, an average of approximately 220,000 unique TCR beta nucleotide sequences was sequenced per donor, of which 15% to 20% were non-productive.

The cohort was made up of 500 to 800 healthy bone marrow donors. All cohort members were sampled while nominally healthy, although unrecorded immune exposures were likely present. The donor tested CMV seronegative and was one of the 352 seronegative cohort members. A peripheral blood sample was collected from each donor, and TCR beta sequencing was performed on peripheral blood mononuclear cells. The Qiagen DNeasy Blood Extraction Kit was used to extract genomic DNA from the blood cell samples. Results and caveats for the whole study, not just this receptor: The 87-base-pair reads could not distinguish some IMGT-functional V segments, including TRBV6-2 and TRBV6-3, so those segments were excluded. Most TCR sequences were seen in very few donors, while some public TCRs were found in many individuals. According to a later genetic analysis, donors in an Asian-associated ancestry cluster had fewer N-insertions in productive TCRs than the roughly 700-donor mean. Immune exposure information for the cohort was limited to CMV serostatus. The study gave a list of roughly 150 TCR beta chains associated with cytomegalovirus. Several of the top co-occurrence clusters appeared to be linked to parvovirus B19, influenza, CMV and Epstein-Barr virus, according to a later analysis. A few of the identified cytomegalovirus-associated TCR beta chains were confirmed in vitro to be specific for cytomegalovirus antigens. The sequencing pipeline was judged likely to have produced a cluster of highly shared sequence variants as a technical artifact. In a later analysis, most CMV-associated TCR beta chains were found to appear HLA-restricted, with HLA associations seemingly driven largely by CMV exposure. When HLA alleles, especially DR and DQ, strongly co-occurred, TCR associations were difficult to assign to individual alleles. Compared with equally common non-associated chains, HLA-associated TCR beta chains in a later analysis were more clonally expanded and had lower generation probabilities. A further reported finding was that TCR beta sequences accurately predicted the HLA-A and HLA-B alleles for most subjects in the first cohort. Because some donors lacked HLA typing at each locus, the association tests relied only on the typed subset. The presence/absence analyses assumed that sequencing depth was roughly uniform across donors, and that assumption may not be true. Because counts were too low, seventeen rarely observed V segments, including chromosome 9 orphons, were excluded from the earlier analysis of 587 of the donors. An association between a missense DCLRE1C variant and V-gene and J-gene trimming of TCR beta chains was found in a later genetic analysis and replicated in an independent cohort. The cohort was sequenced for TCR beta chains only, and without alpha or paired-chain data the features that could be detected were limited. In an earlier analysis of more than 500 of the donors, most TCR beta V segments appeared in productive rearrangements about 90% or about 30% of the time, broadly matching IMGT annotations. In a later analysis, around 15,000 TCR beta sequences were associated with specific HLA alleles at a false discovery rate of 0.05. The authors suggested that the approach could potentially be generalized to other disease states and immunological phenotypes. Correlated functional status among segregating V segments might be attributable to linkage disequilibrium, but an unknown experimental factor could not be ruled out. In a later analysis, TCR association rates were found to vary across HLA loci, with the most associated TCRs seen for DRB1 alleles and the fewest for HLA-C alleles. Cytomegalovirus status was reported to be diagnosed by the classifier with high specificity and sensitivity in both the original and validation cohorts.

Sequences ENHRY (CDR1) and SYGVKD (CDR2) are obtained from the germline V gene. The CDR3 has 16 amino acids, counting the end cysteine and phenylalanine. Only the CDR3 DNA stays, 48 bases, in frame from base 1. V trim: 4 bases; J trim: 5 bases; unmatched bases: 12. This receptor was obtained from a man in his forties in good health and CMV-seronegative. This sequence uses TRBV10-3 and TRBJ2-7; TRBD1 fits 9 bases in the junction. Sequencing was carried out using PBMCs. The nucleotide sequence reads TGTGCCATCAGTGGCCTCGGGACAGGGATCTTCAACGAGCAGTACTTC. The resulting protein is CAISGLGTGIFNEQYF.